One and the same sample provided the 3 T cell receptor beta chains below, sequenced in a study of Graves' ophthalmopathy and Graves' hyperthyroidism. CDR3 regions of TCR beta were amplified from RNA transcripts. After a first-round RT-PCR with HTBI primers, a second-round multiplex PCR was run. TCRdb called the multiplex PCR reads again in MiXCR, with one record for every CDR3 protein. Among 580,000 or so distinct CDR3 sequences listed, 35% to 40% were seen once. Sequenced input: peripheral blood or thyroid tissue (not recorded which). Every receptor here comes from an adult man with Graves' hyperthyroidism.

The chain links TRBV5-1 to TRBJ1-2; 7 bases line up with TRBD1. The V gene's germline CDR1 is SGHRS and CDR2 YFSETQ. With V trimmed by 3 bases and J by 8 bases, 4 bases remained unmatched. The CDR3 runs 12 residues. The CDR3 DNA is TGCGCCAGCAGCTGGACAGGAGGAGGCTACACCTTC. This sequence encodes CASSWTGGGYTF.

The genes are TRBV29-1 and TRBJ2-6; 7 bases are a match to TRBD1. V trimming: 6 bases; J trimming: 11 bases; junction bases outside the gene matches: 22. The CDR3 is made up of 17 amino acids. CDR1 and CDR2 from the germline V gene are SQVTM and ANQGSEA. The CDR3 DNA follows: TGCAGCGTGTCCAGCCGGGACAGTTACTCTGAGGATCACGTCCTGACTTTC. It codes for CSVSSRDSYSEDHVLTF. Based on the CDR3 plus reference TRBV29-1 and TRBJ2-6, the full variable domain is SAVISQKPSRDICQRGTSLTIQCQVDSQVTMMFWYRQQPGQSLTLIATANQGSEATYESGFVIDKFPISRPNLTFSTLTVSNMSPEDSSIYLCSVSSRDSYSEDHVLTFGAGSRLTVL.

The chain couples TRBV18 to TRBJ2-5, with 8 bases that match TRBD2. CDR3 length: 16 amino acids. The junction had 10 bases not matched to a gene; V was cut back by 3 bases and J by 4 bases. The germline CDR1 and CDR2 sequences are KGHSH and LQKENI. The CDR3 nucleotides are TGTGCCAGCTCACCCTCGACAGGAACTAGCGGAGAGACCCAGTACTTC. Protein: CASSPSTGTSGETQYF.